This T cell receptor (beta chain) was captured in a study of cytomegalovirus exposure and HLA in healthy donors. 60 Vbeta and 13 Jbeta primers were used in PCR. Data came from immunoSEQ multiplex PCR; TCRdb stores just in-frame clones and leaves some out. Of about 61,000 clones in the sample, 80% to 90% are singletons; the top ten hold more than 1.4%. General study findings and limits: In an earlier analysis, most TCR beta V segments were productive about 87% or about 30% of the time. Altogether, about 160 TCR beta chains were recorded as cytomegalovirus-associated. One variant, a missense change in DCLRE1C, was linked in a later analysis to TCR beta V- and J-gene trimming.

V dropped 4 bases and J dropped 5 bases, with 18 bases sitting between them. The CDR3 extends over 17 amino acids. Germline values: CDR1 SGHVS, CDR2 FQNEAQ. Worth noting for this clone: What it binds is not known.

Specimen: PBMCs. The gene calls are TRBV7-8 and TRBJ1-6, with D tentatively TRBD1 (6 bases). The TCR was taken from a man between 18 and 29 years old in good health and CMV-seronegative. CDR3 bases: TGTGCCAGCAGCTCCCGTGCGGGGGGCTCGGATAATTCACCCCTCCACTTT. Residues: CASSSRAGGSDNSPLHF. Full variable domain (rest looked up from reference TRBV7-8 and TRBJ1-6): GAGVSQSPRYKVAKRGQDVALRCDPISGHVSLFWYQQALGQGPEFLTYFQNEAQLDKSGLPSDRFFAERPEGSVSTLKIQRTQQEDSAVYLCASSSRAGGSDNSPLHFGNGTRLTVT.